This T cell receptor beta chain was captured by sequencing in a study of T cells in Graves' hyperthyroidism and ophthalmopathy. The table lists this clonotype with many counts. Germline CDR1 SQVTM, CDR2 ANQGSEA. This CDR3 has 13 residues. The trim removed 6 bases at V and 7 bases at J, leaving 7 bases unmatched. TCR beta CDR3 sequences were amplified from RNA transcripts. TCR CDR3 underwent first-round RT-PCR with the HTBI primer set. TCRdb itself ran the multiplex PCR reads through MiXCR, one entry per CDR3 protein. The profile shows 650,000 to 800,000 distinct CDR3 sequences, 45% of them singletons. The genes are TRBV29-1 and TRBJ1-2; 11 nucleotides align to TRBD1. The sequence was obtained from an adult man with Graves' disease, either hyperthyroidism or ophthalmopathy (not recorded which). Input material: peripheral blood or thyroid tissue (not recorded which). The CDR3: CSVPGQGVSGYTF. The CDR3 bases are TGCAGCGTGCCGGGACAGGGGGTGTCTGGCTACACCTTC.